This T cell receptor beta chain originates from a study of tissue T cells after allogeneic stem cell transplantation (dated by TCRdb to between 2021 and 2022). As for the study more broadly: TCR beta repertoires were profiled across many tissues obtained from research autopsies of patients with and without GVHD, as well as in mouse models of GVHD. The human arm was conducted as a prospective observational study, and neither blinding nor randomization was performed. Here is what the overall study found, with its caveats: The patient cohort was small and varied clinically, and sampling depth was recognized as a limitation. Within patients, how anatomically similar tissues were was a major factor shaping TCR repertoire composition, regardless of disease or transplant status. The study did not determine which tissue TCRs were alloreactive or antigen-specific, and some clones might have been persisting host cells. Only a few T cell clones appeared in more than one patient, yet motif-based clustering showed tissue-specific repertoire signatures that were shared between patients. In both patients and mice, T cells from blood and spleen covered only a limited part of the TCR repertoire found in tissues.

Receptor libraries were prepared by the immunoSEQ multiplex PCR assay. Adaptive Biotechnologies performed TCRbeta CDR3 sequencing at survey depth and reported CDR3 sequences, V/J genes, productive frequency, and template counts. TCR beta CDR3 regions were amplified from genomic DNA instead of RNA. In the source study's methods: Pairwise repertoire overlap between tissues was quantified with Jensen-Shannon divergence, where 1 means complete divergence and 0 identical. Tissues were clustered by single-linkage agglomerative hierarchical clustering of pairwise JSD values and displayed as dendrograms. GLIPH2 was applied to all patient samples using simulation_depth 1000, kmer_min_depth 3, and cdr3_length_cutoff 8, and only groups with more than two unique CDR3s were retained. A standardized tissue-overlap score was calculated by extrapolating Jaccard GLIPH-group overlap across patients to a standard repertoire size of 1000 clones. Associations of diversity with clinical or experimental variables used linear mixed-effect models with tissue fixed effects and individual random effects. TCRdb mirrors the immuneACCESS table, restricted to in-frame sequences. Some clones are absent from its copies; in checked studies, under half trace to an unresolved V gene, and the reason for the others is unknown. For V, J and clone size, that table is used; D and trimming come from the DNA. Recorded for this sample are roughly 9,500 clones; roughly 49% of them occurred a single time. The ten largest clones capture 7.1% of the sample.

In the germline V gene (reference sequence), CDR1 corresponds to KGHPV and CDR2 to FQNQEV. V was cut back by 0 bases and J by 0 bases, leaving a gap of 2 bases between them. CDR3 length: 13 amino acids, cysteine to phenylalanine. The CDR3 was read in part: 36 bases, with the frame set at base 1. Reading the label with the study, this specimen's time point is: mouse harvest day 7 after allogeneic transplant. Each mouse graft, delivered by tail vein injection, combined 10^6 splenic CD5+ T cells with 10^7 T-cell-depleted bone marrow cells. To model GVHD in mice, a major MHC-mismatch B6 (H2b) into BALB/c (H2d) model was used, and tissues were profiled at day 7 or 14. On day 7 or 14 post-transplant, mouse tissues and retro-orbital blood were harvested with separate sterile tools for each animal, and livers were flushed beforehand. Before genomic DNA was isolated with the DNeasy Blood & Tissue Kit, mouse tissues were minced with razor blades in buffered saline.

As regards this clone: Its target antigen remains unknown. Note that gene names and germline sequences for this receptor are mouse ones. The sequence runs out 1 residue before the end of the CDR3; the remainder is reconstructed from the germline J gene.

The sequence came from a female BALB/c mouse given C57BL/6 T cells with graft-versus-host disease after an allogeneic hematopoietic cell transplant. Sequences were obtained from gut tissue. Rearrangement joined TRBV26 to TRBJ1-1, with no confidently assigned D gene. The CDR3 is CASSLSTNTEVFF. CDR3 DNA, as far as it was read: TGTGCCAGCAGTCTGTCAACAAACACAGAAGTCTTC.